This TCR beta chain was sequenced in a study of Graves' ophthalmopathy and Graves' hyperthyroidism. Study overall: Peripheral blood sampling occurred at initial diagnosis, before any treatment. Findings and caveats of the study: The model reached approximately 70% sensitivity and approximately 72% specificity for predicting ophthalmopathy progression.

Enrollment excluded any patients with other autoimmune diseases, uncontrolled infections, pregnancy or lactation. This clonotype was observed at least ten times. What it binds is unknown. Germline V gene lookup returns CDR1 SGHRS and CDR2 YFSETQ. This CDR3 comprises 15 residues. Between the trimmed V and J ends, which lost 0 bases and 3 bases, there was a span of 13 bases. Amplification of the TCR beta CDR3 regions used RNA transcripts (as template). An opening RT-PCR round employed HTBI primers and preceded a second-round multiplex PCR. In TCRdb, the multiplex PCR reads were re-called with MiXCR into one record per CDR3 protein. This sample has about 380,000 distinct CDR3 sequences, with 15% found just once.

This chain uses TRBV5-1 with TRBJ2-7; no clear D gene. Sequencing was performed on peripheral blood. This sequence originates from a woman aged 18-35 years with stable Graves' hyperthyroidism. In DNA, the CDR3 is TGCGCCAGCAGCTTGGCCCCCGGCAGTCACTACGAGCAGTACTTC. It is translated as CASSLAPGSHYEQYF.